Each of the 5 T cell receptor beta chains below was sequenced from the same sample in a study of blood T cell repertoires in COVID-19. The method was immunoSEQ multiplex PCR; TCRdb's version includes in-frame clones alone and lacks a portion of them. The sample contains around 250,000 clones, about 89% of which appear only once. The sequenced sample was PBMCs or T cells enriched from blood (not recorded which). These receptors were taken from a human donor in a cohort exposed to, infected with or recovered from COVID-19 (not recorded which). The donor label of this sample is uncertain.

V gene TRBV9 combines with J gene TRBJ2-3; D is perhaps TRBD2 (7 bases). The V gene's germline CDR1 is SGDLS and CDR2 YYNGEE. The CDR3 length is 17 residues. The V and J ends lost 4 bases and 2 bases respectively, with 20 bases between them. In DNA, the CDR3 is TGTGCCAGCAGCCCTGGAGGGGGGGGACTAAACACAGATACGCAGTATTTT. This translates into CASSPGGGGLNTDTQYF.

CDR3 region: CASSLDSVGDDRGSYNEQFF. The CDR3 DNA reads TGTGCCAGCAGCTTAGATTCGGTTGGGGATGACAGGGGCTCCTACAATGAGCAGTTCTTC. V is TRBV11-3 and J is TRBJ2-1, with TRBD1 identical over 8 bases. J lost 0 bases, V lost 0 bases, and 13 bases had no gene match. The CDR3 contains 20 residues. The V gene's germline CDR1 is SGHNT and CDR2 YENEEA.

V gene TRBV7-2 combines with J gene TRBJ2-7; TRBD1 matches at 7 bases. The CDR3 has 15 amino acids. From germline, CDR1 is SGHTA and CDR2 FQGNSA. The V segment lost 5 bases and the J segment 4 bases; nucleotides outside the gene matches: 11. CDR3 bases: TGTGCCAGCAGCCTGACGGGACAGTTGGGTTACGAGCAGTACTTC. It yields the protein CASSLTGQLGYEQYF. Full variable domain (outside the CDR3, taken from reference TRBV7-2 and TRBJ2-7): GAGVSQSPSNKVTEKGKDVELRCDPISGHTALYWYRQSLGQGLEFLIYFQGNSAPDKSGLPSDRFSAERTGGSVSTLTIQRTQQEDSAVYLCASSLTGQLGYEQYFGPGTRLTVT.

This chain connects TRBV4-1 to TRBJ1-2; weak D call: TRBD1 (5 bases). The V gene's germline CDR1 is MGHRA and CDR2 YSYEKL. The CDR3 loop spans 15 amino acids. V shed 3 bases and J shed 2 bases, with 13 bases lying between them. The CDR3 sequence is CASSQISGSNYGYTF. The CDR3 DNA reads as TGCGCCAGCAGCCAGATCTCAGGGTCGAACTATGGCTACACCTTC.

The chain recombines TRBV9 with TRBJ1-3; the D is unclear. In germline, CDR1 is SGDLS, CDR2 YYNGEE. This CDR3 contains 15 residues. V dropped 1 base and J dropped 2 bases, with 10 bases sitting between them. In DNA form, the CDR3 reads TGTGCCAGCAGCGTACAGGCTACCGCTGGAAACACCATATATTTT. This gives the protein CASSVQATAGNTIYF.